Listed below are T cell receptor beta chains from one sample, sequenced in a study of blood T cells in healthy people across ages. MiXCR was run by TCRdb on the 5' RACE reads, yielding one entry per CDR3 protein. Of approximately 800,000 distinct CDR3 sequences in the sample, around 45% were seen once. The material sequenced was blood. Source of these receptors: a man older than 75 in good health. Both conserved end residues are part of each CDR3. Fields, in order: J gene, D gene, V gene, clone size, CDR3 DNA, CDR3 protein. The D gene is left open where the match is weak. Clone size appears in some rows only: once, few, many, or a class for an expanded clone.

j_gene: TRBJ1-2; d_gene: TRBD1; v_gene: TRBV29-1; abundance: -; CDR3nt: TGCAGCGGATACCCGGACAGGTTCTATGGCTACACCTTC; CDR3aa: CSGYPDRFYGYTF
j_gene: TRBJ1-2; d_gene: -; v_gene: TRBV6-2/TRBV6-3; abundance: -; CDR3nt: TGTGCCAGCAGGACAGACAGGAGGAACTATGGCTACACCTTC; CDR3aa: CASRTDRRNYGYTF
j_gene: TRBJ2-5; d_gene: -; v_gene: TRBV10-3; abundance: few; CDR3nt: TGTGCCATCAGCCAGGACAACAACTTAGAACAGTACTTC; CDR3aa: CAISQDNNLEQYF
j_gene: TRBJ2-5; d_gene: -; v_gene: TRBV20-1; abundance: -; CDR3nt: TGCAGTGTCCACGGAAAAGAGACCCAGTACTTC; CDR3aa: CSVHGKETQYF
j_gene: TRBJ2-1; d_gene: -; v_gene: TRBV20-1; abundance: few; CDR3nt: TGCAGTGCCTTAGCCGCGGAGAAGCACAATGAGCAGTTCTTC; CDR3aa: CSALAAEKHNEQFF
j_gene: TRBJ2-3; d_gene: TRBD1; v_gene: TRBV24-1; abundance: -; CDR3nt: TGTGCCACCAGTGATCGGGACAGGGGATCAGATACGCAGTATTTT; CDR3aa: CATSDRDRGSDTQYF
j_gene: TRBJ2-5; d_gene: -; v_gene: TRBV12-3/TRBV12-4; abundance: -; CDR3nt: TGTGCCAGCAGTTTAAACTGGGCTGGGGATGAGCAGTACTTC; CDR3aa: CASSLNWAGDEQYF
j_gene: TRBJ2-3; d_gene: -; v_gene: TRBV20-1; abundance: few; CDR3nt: TGCAGTGCTGTAGGCTCCGATACGCAGTATTTT; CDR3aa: CSAVGSDTQYF
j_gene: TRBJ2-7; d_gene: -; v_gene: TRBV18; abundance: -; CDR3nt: TGTGCCAGCTCACCAGCCCTTATCGGGCAGTACTTC; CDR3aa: CASSPALIGQYF
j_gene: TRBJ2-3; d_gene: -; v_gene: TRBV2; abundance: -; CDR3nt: TGTGCCAGCAGTGGGAGGCAGCCCAGACTCACAGATACGCAGTATTTT; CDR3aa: CASSGRQPRLTDTQYF
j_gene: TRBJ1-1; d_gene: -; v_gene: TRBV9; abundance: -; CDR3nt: TGTGCCAGCAGCGACCGACAGGCAGGCACTGAAGCTTTCTTT; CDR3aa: CASSDRQAGTEAFF
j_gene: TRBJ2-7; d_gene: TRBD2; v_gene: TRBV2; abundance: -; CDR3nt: TGTGCCAGCAGGAAGACTAGCGGGAGCTCCTACGAGCAGTACTTC; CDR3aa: CASRKTSGSSYEQYF
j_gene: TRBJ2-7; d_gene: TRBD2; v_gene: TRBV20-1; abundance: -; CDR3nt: TGCAGTGCTAGAGATAAGGGGCGGGAGAGCTCCTACGAGCAGTACTTC; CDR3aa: CSARDKGRESSYEQYF
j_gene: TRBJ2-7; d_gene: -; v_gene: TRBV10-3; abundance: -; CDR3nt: TGTGCCATCAGCGATGGGTGGAACGAGCAGTACTTC; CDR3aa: CAISDGWNEQYF
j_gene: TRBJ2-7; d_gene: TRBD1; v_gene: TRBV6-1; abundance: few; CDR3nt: TGTGCCAGCGAGGTCGTCAGGGGGTCCGACGAGCAGTACTTC; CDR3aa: CASEVVRGSDEQYF
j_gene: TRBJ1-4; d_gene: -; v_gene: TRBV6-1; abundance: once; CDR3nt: TGTGCCAGCAATGCTGTTTCGGCCGGGTATTATGAAAAACTGTTTTTT; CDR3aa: CASNAVSAGYYEKLFF
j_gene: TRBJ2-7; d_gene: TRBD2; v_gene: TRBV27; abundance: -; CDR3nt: TGTGCCAGCAGCACCGGGACTAGCGGGACCAATGAGCAGTACTTC; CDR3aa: CASSTGTSGTNEQYF
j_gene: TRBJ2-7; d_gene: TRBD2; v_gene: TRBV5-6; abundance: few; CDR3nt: TGTGCCAGCAGCTTGCTTCCGAGACTAGCGAACCACGAGCAGTACTTC; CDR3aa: CASSLLPRLANHEQYF
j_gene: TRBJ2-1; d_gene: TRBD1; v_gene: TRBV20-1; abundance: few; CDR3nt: TGCAGTGCTGCCCACCGGGACAGGGGGCGCGTCAATGAGCAGTTCTTC; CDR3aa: CSAAHRDRGRVNEQFF
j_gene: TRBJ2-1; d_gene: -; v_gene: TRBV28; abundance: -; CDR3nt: TGTGCCAGCAGTACACGGACGAGCCTTAGGGGTTACAATGGGCAGTTCTTC; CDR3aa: CASSTRTSLRGYNGQFF
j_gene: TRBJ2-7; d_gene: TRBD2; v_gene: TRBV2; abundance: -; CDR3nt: TGTGCCAGCAGCGGACTAGCGGGTCCCGGGAGGCAGTACTTC; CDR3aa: CASSGLAGPGRQYF
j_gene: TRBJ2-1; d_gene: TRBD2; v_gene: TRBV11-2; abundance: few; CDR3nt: TGTGCCAGCAGCTTAAGCGGGAGGGAGGGGGCTGAGCAGTTCTTC; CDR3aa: CASSLSGREGAEQFF
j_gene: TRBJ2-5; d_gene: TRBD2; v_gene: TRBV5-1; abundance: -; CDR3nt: TGCGCCAGCAGCCGGGCGGGGGTCGGGGCCCAAGAGACCCAGTACTTC; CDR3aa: CASSRAGVGAQETQYF
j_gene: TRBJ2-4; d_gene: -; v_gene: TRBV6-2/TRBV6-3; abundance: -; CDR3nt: TGTGCCAGCAGTTACATGGGAGTAGCCAAAAACATTCAGTACTTC; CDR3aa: CASSYMGVAKNIQYF
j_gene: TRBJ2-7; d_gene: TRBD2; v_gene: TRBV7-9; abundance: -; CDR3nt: TGTGCCACAGCGGGAGATGAGCAGTACTTC; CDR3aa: CATAGDEQYF
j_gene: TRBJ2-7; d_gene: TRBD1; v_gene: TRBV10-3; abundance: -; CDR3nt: TGTGCCATCAGTGAGCAGGGACAGGGCTACCCCTACGAGCAGTACTTC; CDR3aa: CAISEQGQGYPYEQYF
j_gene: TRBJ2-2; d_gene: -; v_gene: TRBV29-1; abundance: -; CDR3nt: TGCAGCGTTGGTGTCAGACCGAACACCGGGGAGCTGTTTTTT; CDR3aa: CSVGVRPNTGELFF
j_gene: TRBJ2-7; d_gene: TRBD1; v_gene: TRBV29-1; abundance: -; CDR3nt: TGCAGCGTTGAGGACAGGGCCGGGACGGCGGGGATCTCCTACAAGCAGTACTTC; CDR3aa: CSVEDRAGTAGISYKQYF
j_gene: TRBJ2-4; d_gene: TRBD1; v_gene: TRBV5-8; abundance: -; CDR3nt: TGTGCCAGCAGACCGGACAGGGTTTACAATGAGCAGTACTTC; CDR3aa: CASRPDRVYNEQYF
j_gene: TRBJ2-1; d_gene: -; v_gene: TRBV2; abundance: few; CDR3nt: TGTGCCAGCAGTGAAGGAGGACTGAGACTCAATGAGCAGTTCTTC; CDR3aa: CASSEGGLRLNEQFF
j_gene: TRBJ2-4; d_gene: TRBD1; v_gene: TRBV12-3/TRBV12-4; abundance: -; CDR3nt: TGTGCCAGCATTTCCGGGACAGATCTAGCCAAAAACATTCAGTACTTC; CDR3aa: CASISGTDLAKNIQYF
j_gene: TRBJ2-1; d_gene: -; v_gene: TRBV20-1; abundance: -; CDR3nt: TGCAGTGCTAGCGTGGCATTTTACAATGAGCAGTTCTTC; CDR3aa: CSASVAFYNEQFF
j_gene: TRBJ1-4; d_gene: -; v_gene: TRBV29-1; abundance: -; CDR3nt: TGCAGCGTTGAAGGGTGGGCAGGGTGGAATGAAAAACTGTTTTTT; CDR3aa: CSVEGWAGWNEKLFF
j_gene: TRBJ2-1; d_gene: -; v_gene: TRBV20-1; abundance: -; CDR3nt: TGCAGTGCTCCGTTCCCCGGGCCCCGGGACAACAATGAGCAGTTCTTC; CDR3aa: CSAPFPGPRDNNEQFF
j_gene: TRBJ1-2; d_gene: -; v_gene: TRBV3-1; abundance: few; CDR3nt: TGTGCCAGCAGCCAAGATCTCAGGGTGGATGGCTACACCTTC; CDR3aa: CASSQDLRVDGYTF
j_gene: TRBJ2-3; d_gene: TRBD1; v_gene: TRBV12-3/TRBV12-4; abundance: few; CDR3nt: TGTGCCACTCGGACAGGGCGCACAGATACGCAGTATTTT; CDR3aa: CATRTGRTDTQYF
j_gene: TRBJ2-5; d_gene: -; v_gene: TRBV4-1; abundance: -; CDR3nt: TGCGCCAGCAGCCAAGCGTCCTTTCACGGGGAGACCCAGTACTTC; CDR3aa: CASSQASFHGETQYF
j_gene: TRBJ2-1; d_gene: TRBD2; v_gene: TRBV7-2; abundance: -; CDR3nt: TGTGCCAGCAGCTTAGCGCAGGCGGGAGTAAGTACGAATGAGCAGTTCTTC; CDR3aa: CASSLAQAGVSTNEQFF
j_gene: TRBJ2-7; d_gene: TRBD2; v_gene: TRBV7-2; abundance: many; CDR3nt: TGTGCCAGCAGCTTAGAAGGCGGGGGGCGGCAGTACTTC; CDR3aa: CASSLEGGGRQYF
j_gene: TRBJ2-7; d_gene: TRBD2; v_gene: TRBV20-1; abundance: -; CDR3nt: TGCAGTGCTAGAAACCAGCGGGATGTCTCCTACGAGCAGTACTTC; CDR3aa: CSARNQRDVSYEQYF